Below are 16 T cell receptor beta chains sequenced from a single sample in a study of cytomegalovirus exposure and HLA in healthy donors. The PCR had 60 Vbeta and 13 Jbeta primers. Method: immunoSEQ multiplex PCR; TCRdb's copy keeps in-frame clones and lacks some. The data show around 120,000 clones, less than 80% seen once. Sequencing used PBMCs. The receptors were gathered from a man aged 30-40 years in good health and CMV-seropositive.

The gene calls are TRBV7-2 and TRBJ1-2; the D gene is possibly TRBD1 (5 bases). Germline V gene sequence: CDR1 SGHTA, CDR2 FQGNSA. The CDR3 is 16 amino acids. The V end lost 1 base, the J end lost 8 bases, and 20 bases lay between the germline ends. The CDR3 is CASSLDSGGSGRGYTF. CDR3 bases: TGTGCCAGCAGCTTAGATTCGGGGGGGTCCGGGAGGGGCTACACCTTC.

The CDR3 here is CASTPGTETNSPLHF. In nucleotides, the CDR3 is TGTGCCAGCACCCCCGGGACAGAGACTAATTCACCCCTCCACTTT. This chain links TRBV19 with TRBJ1-6; 7 bases fit TRBD1. Germline lookup yields CDR1 LNHDA and CDR2 SQIVND (reference sequence). The CDR3 is made up of 15 amino acids. J was trimmed by 6 bases and V by 9 bases; bases with no gene match: 11. Full variable domain (outside the CDR3, taken from reference TRBV19 and TRBJ1-6): DGGITQSPKYLFRKEGQNVTLSCEQNLNHDAMYWYRQDPGQGLRLIYYSQIVNDFQKGDIAEGYSVSREKKESFPLTVTSAQKNPTAFYLCASTPGTETNSPLHFGNGTRLTVT.

V usage is TRBV7-9 and J usage is TRBJ2-6; 7 bases are shared with TRBD2. Germline V lookup: CDR1 SEHNR, CDR2 FQNEAQ (reference sequence). Losses at the gene ends were 1 base for V and 0 bases for J; bases not matched to a gene: 9. The CDR3 runs 19 residues. The CDR3 loop reads CASSLVRAGRVSGANVLTF. CDR3 bases: TGTGCCAGCAGCTTAGTAAGGGCAGGGAGGGTCTCTGGGGCCAACGTCCTGACTTTC.

V usage is TRBV7-2 and J usage is TRBJ2-2; 9 bases map to TRBD1. This CDR3 has 16 amino acids. The trim removed 5 bases at V and 4 bases at J, leaving 8 bases unmatched. In germline, CDR1 is SGHTA, CDR2 FQGNSA. The CDR3 nucleotides read TGTGCCAGCAGCCTCGGACAGGGGTTCGGCACCGGGGAGCTGTTTTTT. It encodes CASSLGQGFGTGELFF.

This rearrangement joins TRBV11-2 to TRBJ2-5, with 9 bases fitting TRBD2. The DNA end is a closer match to TRBJ2-7, so the J assignment may be wrong. Germline V gene sequence: CDR1 SGHAT, CDR2 FQNNGV. The CDR3 is 15 amino acids. The CDR3 reads CASSLAGQSFYEQYF. CDR3 DNA sequence: TGTGCCAGCAGTCTAGCGGGACAGAGCTTTTACGAGCAGTACTTC.

The chain uses TRBV29-1 and TRBJ2-1, with 8 nucleotides matching TRBD1. The CDR3 has 12 amino acids. From germline, CDR1 is SQVTM and CDR2 ANQGSEA. V shed 5 bases, J shed 9 bases, and the junction held 6 bases outside the gene matches. Here the CDR3 DNA reads TGCAGCGTTAACAGGGGGTCAAGTGAGCAGTTCTTC. The encoded protein is CSVNRGSSEQFF.

The chain carries TRBV2 and TRBJ2-5, with D perhaps TRBD1 (5 bases). The CDR3 is 13 residues long. Germline CDR1 SNHLY, CDR2 FYNNEI. V was pared by 6 bases and J by 4 bases, with 12 bases between. The CDR3 loop is CASRQARRETQYF. CDR3 bases: TGTGCCAGCAGACAGGCCAGACGAGAGACCCAGTACTTC.

Only a few counts were recorded for this clone. This chain uses TRBV19 with TRBJ1-1, with D unclear. Germline V gene lookup returns CDR1 LNHDA and CDR2 SQIVND (reference sequence). V was pared by 5 bases and J by 2 bases, with 12 bases between. This CDR3 is 14 amino acids long. The CDR3 DNA sequence: TGTGCCAGTAGTCAGGCGGGGAGCAACACTGAAGCTTTCTTT. Translated, it gives CASSQAGSNTEAFF.

V and J are TRBV2 and TRBJ2-3, with 8 bases aligning to TRBD2. J was trimmed by 2 bases and V by 3 bases; bases with no gene match: 4. This CDR3 region has 15 residues. CDR1 is SNHLY and CDR2 is FYNNEI in the germline V gene. CDR3 nucleotide sequence: TGTGCCAGCAGTGACAAGCGGGGGAACACAGATACGCAGTATTTT. Protein sequence: CASSDKRGNTDTQYF.

This chain joins TRBV6-1 and TRBJ1-4; 9 bases align to TRBD1. CDR1 is MNHNS and CDR2 is SASEGT in the germline V gene. The CDR3 consists of 16 residues. V lost 2 bases to trimming and J lost 6 bases; unmatched junction nucleotides: 7. In nucleotides, the CDR3 is TGTGCCAGCAGTGAATTCGGACAGGGGACTTATGAAAAACTGTTTTTT. As protein: CASSEFGQGTYEKLFF.

The rearrangement uses TRBV23-1 and TRBJ1-4, with D possibly TRBD1 on 6 matching bases. TRBV23-1 is classed as an ORF, of uncertain function. This CDR3 spans 18 amino acids. Trimming removed 6 bases from V and 0 bases from J, with 20 bases in between. The CDR3 coding sequence is TGCGCCAGCAGATCTAACAGGGTTAAGGGAACAACTAATGAAAAACTGTTTTTT. Translation: CASRSNRVKGTTNEKLFF.

V is TRBV18 and J is TRBJ1-2, with D possibly matching TRBD1 (5 bases). V was pared by 0 bases and J by 5 bases, with 13 bases between. Germline V CDR1 and CDR2: KGHSH, LQKENI. This CDR3 contains 15 residues. The CDR3 coding sequence is TGTGCCAGCTCACCACCCCCAGGGTTAGGATATGGCTACACCTTC. Its translation: CASSPPPGLGYGYTF.

This chain links TRBV18 with TRBJ1-2, with D possibly matching TRBD1 (6 bases). This CDR3 contains 15 residues. CDR1 and CDR2 (germline): KGHSH, LQKENI. V dropped 3 bases and J dropped 3 bases, with 14 bases sitting between them. This CDR3 is CASSPTGSADYGYTF. The CDR3, as DNA: TGTGCCAGCTCACCGACAGGCAGCGCCGACTATGGCTACACCTTC.

The chain uses TRBV7-9 and TRBJ1-6, with D perhaps TRBD1 (5 bases). Germline V gene data show CDR1 as SEHNR and CDR2 as FQNEAQ (reference sequence). Trimming took 4 bases from V and 7 from J, leaving 11 bases between them. The CDR3 runs to 14 residues. The CDR3 bases are TGTGCCAGCAGCTCCGGAGGGGCGAATTCACCCCTCCACTTT. It codes for CASSSGGANSPLHF.

J is TRBJ1-2 and V is TRBV19; 7 nucleotides align to TRBD1. CDR1 is LNHDA, CDR2 SQIVND, per germline (reference sequence). The CDR3 loop spans 12 amino acids. The J segment lost 8 bases and the V segment lost 10 bases, leaving 10 bases of the junction unmatched. The chain's CDR3 is CATLQGSLGYTF. CDR3 sequence (DNA): TGTGCCACTCTACAGGGGTCTTTGGGCTACACCTTC.

In its sample, this clone was seen a few times. As DNA, the CDR3 is TGTGCCAGCAGAGGGGGACAAATGAACACTGAAGCTTTCTTT. Translated, it gives CASRGGQMNTEAFF. The gene calls are TRBV25-1 and TRBJ1-1, with D perhaps TRBD1 (6 bases). V shed 6 bases and J shed 0 bases, with 11 bases lying between them. The CDR3 consists of 14 residues. Germline CDR1 is MGHDK and CDR2 is SYGVNS.